This paragraph reports one TCR beta chain. Germline loops: CDR1 MNHNY, CDR2 SVGAGI (reference sequence). Deletions cut 0 bases from V and 5 bases from J, with 8 bases between. The CDR3 has 14 amino acids. This entry comes from a study of blood T cell repertoires in COVID-19. The table came from immunoSEQ multiplex PCR; TCRdb's copy has only in-frame clones and leaves some out. The table records 250,000 to 350,000 clones, 65% to 85% of them present only once. Material for sequencing was peripheral blood. The rearrangement uses TRBV6-6 and TRBJ2-4; D gene uncertain. The clonotype originates from a human donor with COVID-19, enrolled during active disease. The donor label of this sample is uncertain. The CDR3 is CASSYSGSQNIQYF. The CDR3 DNA reads as TGTGCCAGCAGTTACTCCGGGTCCCAAAACATTCAGTACTTC.